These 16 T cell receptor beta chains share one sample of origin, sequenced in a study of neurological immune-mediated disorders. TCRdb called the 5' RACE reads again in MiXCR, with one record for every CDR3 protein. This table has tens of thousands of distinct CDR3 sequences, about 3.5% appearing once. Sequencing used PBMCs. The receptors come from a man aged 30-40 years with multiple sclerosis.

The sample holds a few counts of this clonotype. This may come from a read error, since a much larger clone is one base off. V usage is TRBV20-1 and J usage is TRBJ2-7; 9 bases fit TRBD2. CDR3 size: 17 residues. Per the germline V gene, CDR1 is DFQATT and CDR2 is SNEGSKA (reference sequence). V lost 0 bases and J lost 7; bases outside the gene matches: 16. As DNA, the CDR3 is TGCAGTGCTAGAGAGTGGGGGAAGACTAGCGGTATGGAAGAGCAGTACTTC. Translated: CSAREWGKTSGMEEQYF.

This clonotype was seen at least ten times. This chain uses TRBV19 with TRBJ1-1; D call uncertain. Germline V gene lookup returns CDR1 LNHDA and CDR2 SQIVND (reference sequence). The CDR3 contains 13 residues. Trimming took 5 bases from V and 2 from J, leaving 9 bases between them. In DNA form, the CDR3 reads TGTGCCAGTAGTCCTACGCTTAACACTGAAGCTTTCTTT. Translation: CASSPTLNTEAFF.

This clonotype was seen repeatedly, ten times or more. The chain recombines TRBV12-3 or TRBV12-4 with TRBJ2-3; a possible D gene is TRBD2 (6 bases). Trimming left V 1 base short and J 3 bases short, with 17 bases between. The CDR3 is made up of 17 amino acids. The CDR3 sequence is CASSLGGTGRMTDTQYF. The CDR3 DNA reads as TGTGCCAGCAGTTTAGGGGGGACTGGACGAATGACAGATACGCAGTATTTT.

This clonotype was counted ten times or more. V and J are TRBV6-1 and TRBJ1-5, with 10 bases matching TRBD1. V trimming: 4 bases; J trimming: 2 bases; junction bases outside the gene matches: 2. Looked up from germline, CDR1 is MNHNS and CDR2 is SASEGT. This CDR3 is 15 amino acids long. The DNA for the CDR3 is TGTGCCAGCAGTGTTGGGACAGGGGGCAATCAGCCCCAGCATTTT. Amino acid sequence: CASSVGTGGNQPQHF.

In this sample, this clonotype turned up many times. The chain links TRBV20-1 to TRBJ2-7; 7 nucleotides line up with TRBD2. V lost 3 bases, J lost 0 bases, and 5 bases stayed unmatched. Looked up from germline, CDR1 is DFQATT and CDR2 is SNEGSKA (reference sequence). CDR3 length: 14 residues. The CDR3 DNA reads TGCAGTGCTAGTAGGCGGGAGCACTCCTACGAGCAGTACTTC. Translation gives CSASRREHSYEQYF.

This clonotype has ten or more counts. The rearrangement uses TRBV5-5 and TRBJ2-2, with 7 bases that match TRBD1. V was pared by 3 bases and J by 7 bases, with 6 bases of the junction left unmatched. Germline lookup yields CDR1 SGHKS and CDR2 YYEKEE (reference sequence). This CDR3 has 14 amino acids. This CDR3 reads CASSYDPGGGELFF. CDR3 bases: TGTGCCAGCAGCTACGATCCAGGGGGCGGGGAGCTGTTTTTT.

The CDR3 sequence: CASSQTSGRAIKQFF. CDR3 sequence (DNA): TGTGCCAGCAGCCAGACTAGCGGGAGGGCCATTAAGCAGTTCTTC. The V and J genes are TRBV6-5 and TRBJ2-1; 14 nucleotides line up with TRBD2. The CDR3 extends over 15 amino acids. V lost 6 bases, J lost 11 bases, and 9 bases stayed unmatched. Germline V lookup: CDR1 MNHEY, CDR2 SVGAGI.

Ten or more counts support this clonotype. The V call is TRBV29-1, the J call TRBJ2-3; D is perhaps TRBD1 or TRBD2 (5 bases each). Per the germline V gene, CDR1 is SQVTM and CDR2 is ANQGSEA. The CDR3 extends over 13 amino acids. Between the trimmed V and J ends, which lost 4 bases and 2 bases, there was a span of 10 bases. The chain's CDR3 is CSVAGRLTDTQYF. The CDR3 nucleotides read TGCAGCGTTGCGGGACGACTCACAGATACGCAGTATTTT.

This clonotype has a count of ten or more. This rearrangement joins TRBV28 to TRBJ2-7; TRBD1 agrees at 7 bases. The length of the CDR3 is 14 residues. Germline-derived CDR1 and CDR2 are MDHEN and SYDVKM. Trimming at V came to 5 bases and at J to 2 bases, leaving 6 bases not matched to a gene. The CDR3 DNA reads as TGTGCCAGCAGTCCGGGACAGACAACCTACGAGCAGTACTTC. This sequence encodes CASSPGQTTYEQYF.

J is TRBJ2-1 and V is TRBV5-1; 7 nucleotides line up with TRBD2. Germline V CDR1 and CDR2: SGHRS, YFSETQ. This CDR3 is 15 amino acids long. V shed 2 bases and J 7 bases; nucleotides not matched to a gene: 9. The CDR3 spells CASSFSGAPANEQFF. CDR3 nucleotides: TGCGCCAGCAGCTTCAGCGGGGCCCCGGCGAATGAGCAGTTCTTC.

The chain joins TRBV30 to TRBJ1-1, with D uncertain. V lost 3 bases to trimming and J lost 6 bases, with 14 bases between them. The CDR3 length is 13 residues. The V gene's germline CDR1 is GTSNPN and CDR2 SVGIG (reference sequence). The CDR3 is CAWSSGVSAEAFF. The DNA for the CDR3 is TGTGCCTGGAGCAGTGGAGTGAGCGCTGAAGCTTTCTTT.

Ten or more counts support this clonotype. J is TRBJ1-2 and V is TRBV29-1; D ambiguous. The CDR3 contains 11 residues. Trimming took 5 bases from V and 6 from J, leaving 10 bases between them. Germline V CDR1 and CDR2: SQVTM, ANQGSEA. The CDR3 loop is CSVYDSDGYTF. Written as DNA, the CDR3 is TGCAGCGTTTATGACTCAGATGGCTACACCTTC. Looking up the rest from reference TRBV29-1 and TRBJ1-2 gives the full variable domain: SAVISQKPSRDICQRGTSLTIQCQVDSQVTMMFWYRQQPGQSLTLIATANQGSEATYESGFVIDKFPISRPNLTFSTLTVSNMSPEDSSIYLCSVYDSDGYTFGSGTRLTVV.

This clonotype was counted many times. The CDR3, as DNA: TGTGCCAGCAGCTTAGGTAGCGGGGGGGCGTATACGCAGTATTTT. Translation gives CASSLGSGGAYTQYF. This chain uses TRBV7-3 with TRBJ2-3; 11 bases are a match to TRBD2. V shed 2 bases and J 7 bases; nucleotides not matched to a gene: 5. The CDR3 has 15 residues. The V gene's germline CDR1 is SGHTA and CDR2 FQGTGA.

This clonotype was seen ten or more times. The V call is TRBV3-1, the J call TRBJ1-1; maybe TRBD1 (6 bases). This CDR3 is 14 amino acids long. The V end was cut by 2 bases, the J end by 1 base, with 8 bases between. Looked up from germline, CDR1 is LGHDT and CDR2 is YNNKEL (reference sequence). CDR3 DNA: TGTGCCAGCAGCCAAATGGGACAGAACACTGAAGCTTTCTTT. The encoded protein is CASSQMGQNTEAFF. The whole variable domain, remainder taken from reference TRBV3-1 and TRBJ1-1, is DTAVSQTPKYLVTQMGNDKSIKCEQNLGHDTMYWYKQDSKKFLKIMFSYNNKELIINETVPNRFSPKSPDKAHLNLHINSLELGDSAVYFCASSQMGQNTEAFFGQGTRLTVV.

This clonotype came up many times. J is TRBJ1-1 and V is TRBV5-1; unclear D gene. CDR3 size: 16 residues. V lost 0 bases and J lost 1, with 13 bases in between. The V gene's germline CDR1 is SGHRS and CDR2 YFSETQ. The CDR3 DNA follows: TGCGCCAGCAGCTTGGCGGAACGATCACCGAACACTGAAGCTTTCTTT. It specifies CASSLAERSPNTEAFF.

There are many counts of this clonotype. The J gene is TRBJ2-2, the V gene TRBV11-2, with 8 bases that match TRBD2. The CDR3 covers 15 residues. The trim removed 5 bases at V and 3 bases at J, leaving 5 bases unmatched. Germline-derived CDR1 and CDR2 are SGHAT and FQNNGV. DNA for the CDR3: TGTGCCAGCAGCCCGACTAGCGCATACACCGGGGAGCTGTTTTTT. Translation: CASSPTSAYTGELFF.